The 26 T cell receptor beta chains below all came from one sample that was sequenced in a study of identical twins (dated by TCRdb to the mid-2010s). The receptor library was made with 5' RACE. Instrument on record: Illumina HiSeq 2000. TCRdb handled the public reads itself, with Q25 trimming in fastp and clone calling in MiXCR, and kept productive beta chains. Each CDR3 protein gets just one entry, which takes the most common genes and DNA from the rows behind it. The sample has 200,000 to 250,000 distinct CDR3 sequences on record, about 13% of them singletons. The top ten constitute 4% to 5% of the sample. The sample was also reused in another study, on yellow fever vaccine responses in identical twins.

The material sequenced was memory (CD45RO+) T cells sorted from blood. The cell subset or site label on this specimen signifies: CD45RO+ enriched T cells. These receptors all come from a woman aged 18-35 years in good health.

This clonotype was detected ten times or more. The chain carries TRBV3-1 and TRBJ1-2; D is undetermined. This CDR3 region has 12 residues. V was cut by 1 base and J by 5 bases, with 5 bases left in between. Germline values: CDR1 LGHDT, CDR2 YNNKEL (reference sequence). CDR3 protein: CASSQVKYGYTF. The CDR3 DNA reads TGTGCCAGCAGCCAAGTAAAGTATGGCTACACCTTC.

The table lists this clonotype with a few counts. The chain has TRBV29-1 and TRBJ1-1; D ambiguous. Trimming took off 4 bases at V and 0 bases at J, with 6 bases between the two ends. CDR1 SQVTM and CDR2 ANQGSEA come from the germline V gene. The CDR3 runs to 12 residues. DNA of the CDR3: TGCAGCGTTGTCAAAGTGAACACTGAAGCTTTCTTT. Translating it yields CSVVKVNTEAFF.

This clonotype occurred a few times. The V and J genes are TRBV2 and TRBJ1-2, with D uncertain. The germline V gene encodes CDR1 SNHLY and CDR2 FYNNEI. V was shortened by 5 bases and J by 8 bases, with 9 bases between the two germline ends. The CDR3 is 11 residues long. The DNA of the CDR3 is TGTGCCAGCAGTCCCCAAGTCGGCTACACCTTC. Residues: CASSPQVGYTF. Drawing the rest from reference TRBV2 and TRBJ1-2, the complete variable domain is EPEVTQTPSHQVTQMGQEVILRCVPISNHLYFYWYRQILGQKVEFLVSFYNNEISEKSEIFDDQFSVERPDGSNFTLKIRSTKLEDSAMYFCASSPQVGYTFGSGTRLTVV.

This sequence joins TRBV11-2 and TRBJ2-1; 14 bases line up with TRBD2. CDR1 is SGHAT, CDR2 FQNNGV, per germline. This CDR3 has 16 residues. V was clipped by 5 bases and J by 7 bases; unmatched bases: 7. This CDR3 is CASSHGLAGGANEQFF. For the CDR3, the DNA is TGTGCCAGCAGCCACGGACTAGCGGGAGGAGCGAATGAGCAGTTCTTC. The full variable domain, rest sourced from reference TRBV11-2 and TRBJ2-1, is EAGVAQSPRYKIIEKRQSVAFWCNPISGHATLYWYQQILGQGPKLLIQFQNNGVVDDSQLPKDRFSAERLKGVDSTLKIQPAKLEDSAVYLCASSHGLAGGANEQFFGPGTRLTVL.

J is TRBJ1-4 and V is TRBV27; TRBD1 is a possible D gene (5 bases). V lost 5 bases, J lost 3 bases, and 16 bases lay in between. The CDR3 spans 16 residues. Germline CDR1 reads MNHEY; CDR2 reads SMNVEV (reference sequence). CDR3 sequence: CASSTPRRGANEKLFF. CDR3 sequence (DNA): TGTGCCAGCAGTACACCCCGAAGGGGTGCTAATGAAAAACTGTTTTTT. The full variable domain, with the rest looked up from reference TRBV27 and TRBJ1-4, is EAQVTQNPRYLITVTGKKLTVTCSQNMNHEYMSWYRQDPGLGLRQIYYSMNVEVTDKGDVPEGYKVSRKEKRNFPLILESPSPNQTSLYFCASSTPRRGANEKLFFGSGTQLSVL.

This clonotype has only a few counts. V gene TRBV19 combines with J gene TRBJ2-2; D call uncertain. V gave up 5 bases and J gave up 4 bases, with 17 bases separating them. Germline V CDR1 and CDR2: LNHDA, SQIVND (reference sequence). This CDR3 has 16 amino acids. CDR3: CASSPADHTFTGELFF. DNA of the CDR3: TGTGCCAGTAGTCCGGCAGATCACACTTTCACCGGGGAGCTGTTTTTT.

V and J are TRBV5-1 and TRBJ2-1, with D perhaps being TRBD1 or TRBD2 (5 bases each). The CDR3 is 13 residues long. CDR1 is SGHRS and CDR2 is YFSETQ in the germline V gene. V lost 5 bases, J lost 5 bases, and 11 bases lay in between. Written as DNA, the CDR3 is TGCGCCAGCAGGCCCGGGGCGAACAATGAGCAGTTCTTC. Amino acids: CASRPGANNEQFF.

The rearrangement joins TRBV5-1 to TRBJ2-4; the D gene is possibly TRBD1 (6 bases). V was cut by 4 bases and J by 6 bases, with 20 bases left in between. Germline-derived CDR1 and CDR2 are SGHRS and YFSETQ. The CDR3 is 16 residues long. CDR3 sequence reads: CASSAKQGNAGNIQYF. The CDR3 bases are TGCGCCAGCAGCGCCAAACAGGGAAACGCCGGAAACATTCAGTACTTC.

This clonotype was seen ten or more times. The V and J genes are TRBV20-1 and TRBJ1-2; 7 bases map to TRBD1. The J segment lost 13 bases and the V segment lost 1 base, leaving 12 bases of the junction unmatched. Germline assignment: CDR1 DFQATT and CDR2 SNEGSKA (reference sequence). CDR3 length: 13 amino acids. CDR3 region: CSARGSLGQATTF. The CDR3 region has the DNA TGCAGTGCTAGAGGCTCTCTAGGACAGGCCACCACCTTC.

This clonotype was detected many times. The chain recombines TRBV5-1 with TRBJ2-7; D may be TRBD1 or TRBD2 (6 bases each). Germline CDR1 reads SGHRS; CDR2 reads YFSETQ. The CDR3 totals 15 residues. Trimming took 3 bases from V and 2 from J, leaving 15 bases between them. CDR3: CASSSNLGGPYEQYF. CDR3 coding DNA: TGCGCCAGCAGCTCAAATCTCGGGGGCCCCTACGAGCAGTACTTC. Full variable domain (remainder filled in from reference TRBV5-1 and TRBJ2-7): KAGVTQTPRYLIKTRGQQVTLSCSPISGHRSVSWYQQTPGQGLQFLFEYFSETQRNKGNFPGRFSGRQFSNSRSEMNVSTLELGDSALYLCASSSNLGGPYEQYFGPGTRLTVT.

This clonotype was picked up a small number of times. The V call is TRBV5-1, the J call TRBJ2-7, with TRBD1 identical over 9 bases. CDR1 and CDR2 (germline): SGHRS, YFSETQ. V gave up 4 bases and J gave up 9 bases; unmatched junction bases: 11. The CDR3 totals 14 residues. CDR3 residues: CASSNSGQGNGQYF. As DNA, the CDR3 is TGCGCCAGCAGCAATTCGGGACAGGGAAACGGGCAGTACTTC.

The table lists this clonotype with many counts. The chain combines TRBV5-5 with TRBJ2-5; TRBD1 is a possible D gene (6 bases). This CDR3 has 16 amino acids. V shed 0 bases and J shed 5 bases, with 17 bases lying between them. CDR1 SGHKS and CDR2 YYEKEE come from the germline V gene (reference sequence). Here the CDR3 DNA reads TGTGCCAGCAGCTTGGCCGTACAGGGAACAAGTGAGACCCAGTACTTC. Protein: CASSLAVQGTSETQYF.

This clonotype was observed a few times. The chain recombines TRBV3-1 with TRBJ2-3; 10 bases are shared with TRBD1. Germline CDR1 is LGHDT and CDR2 is YNNKEL (reference sequence). The CDR3 covers 15 residues. The J segment lost 7 bases and the V segment lost 4 bases, leaving 8 bases of the junction unmatched. The CDR3 DNA reads TGTGCCAGCAGCCTAAGGACAGGGGGTAGGAATACGCAGTATTTT. Translation gives CASSLRTGGRNTQYF.

This clonotype was observed a handful of times. The rearrangement uses TRBV3-1 and TRBJ1-4, with D perhaps TRBD1 (6 bases). Trimming stripped 0 bases from V and 0 bases from J, with 11 bases between. This CDR3 has 17 residues. From germline, CDR1 is LGHDT and CDR2 YNNKEL (reference sequence). CDR3 sequence: CASSQDGRGATNEKLFF. The CDR3 DNA reads TGTGCCAGCAGCCAAGATGGTAGGGGGGCAACTAATGAAAAACTGTTTTTT. The full variable domain, its missing parts supplied by reference TRBV3-1 and TRBJ1-4, is DTAVSQTPKYLVTQMGNDKSIKCEQNLGHDTMYWYKQDSKKFLKIMFSYNNKELIINETVPNRFSPKSPDKAHLNLHINSLELGDSAVYFCASSQDGRGATNEKLFFGSGTQLSVL.

The chain uses TRBV25-1 and TRBJ1-1, with D uncertain. CDR1 is MGHDK, CDR2 SYGVNS, per germline. V lost 4 bases, J lost 0 bases, and 6 bases lay in between. The CDR3 consists of 13 residues. The CDR3 nucleotides read TGTGCCAGCAGTGCCGAGATGAACACTGAAGCTTTCTTT. It encodes CASSAEMNTEAFF.

This sequence joins TRBV4-2 and TRBJ2-7, with TRBD1 matching 8 bases. Germline CDR1 reads LGHNA; CDR2 reads YNFKEQ. This CDR3 contains 16 residues. V was pared by 0 bases and J by 5 bases, with 9 bases of the junction left unmatched. The CDR3: CASSQDSGTGGDEQYF. DNA for the CDR3: TGTGCCAGCAGCCAAGATTCAGGGACAGGCGGGGACGAGCAGTACTTC.

This rearrangement joins TRBV27 to TRBJ2-1, with D possibly called TRBD1 or TRBD2 (5 bases each). The CDR3 sequence is 14 residues long. V gave up 6 bases and J gave up 5 bases, with 14 bases separating them. Per the germline V gene, CDR1 is MNHEY and CDR2 is SMNVEV (reference sequence). CDR3 DNA sequence: TGTGCCAGCAGAAGAACCGGGACCCACAATGAGCAGTTCTTC. The encoded protein is CASRRTGTHNEQFF.

This CDR3 is CSASGLTVGYNSPLHF. For the CDR3, the DNA is TGCAGTGCTAGCGGACTGACTGTAGGATATAATTCACCCCTCCACTTT. The V and J genes are TRBV20-1 and TRBJ1-6; D unclear. V lost 3 bases and J 4 bases, leaving 16 bases between the germline ends. This CDR3 is built from 16 residues. Per the germline V gene, CDR1 is DFQATT and CDR2 is SNEGSKA (reference sequence).

This clonotype has just a few counts. The gene calls are TRBV20-1 and TRBJ2-3; 7 nucleotides align to TRBD1. Germline CDR1 is DFQATT and CDR2 is SNEGSKA (reference sequence). The V and J ends lost 5 bases and 3 bases, in that order; junction bases with no gene match: 14. This CDR3 region has 16 residues. CDR3 sequence: CSAPRPTGIFTDTQYF. The CDR3 region has the DNA TGCAGTGCTCCCCGACCGACAGGGATATTTACAGATACGCAGTATTTT.

This clonotype came up a few times. The chain links TRBV20-1 to TRBJ2-1; a possible D gene is TRBD2 (6 bases). Trimming shortened V by 3 bases and J by 4 bases, and 13 bases separated the two germline ends. This CDR3 comprises 14 residues. Germline loops: CDR1 DFQATT, CDR2 SNEGSKA (reference sequence). CDR3 DNA sequence: TGCAGTGCTAGTCTTCTAGCGAGTTACAATGAGCAGTTCTTC. It translates to CSASLLASYNEQFF.

The chain carries TRBV2 and TRBJ2-5; the D is unclear. This CDR3 is 14 amino acids long. Trimming left V 4 bases short and J 2 bases short, with 11 bases between. Germline V gene data show CDR1 as SNHLY and CDR2 as FYNNEI. CDR3 nucleotides: TGTGCCAGCAGTGGTGTCAGATCTCAAGAGACCCAGTACTTC. Encoded protein: CASSGVRSQETQYF.

This clonotype was picked up many times. J is TRBJ2-1 and V is TRBV20-1, with unresolved D. The V end was cut by 0 bases, the J end by 4 bases, with 16 bases between. The CDR3 runs to 16 residues. Germline V gene data show CDR1 as DFQATT and CDR2 as SNEGSKA (reference sequence). As DNA, the CDR3 is TGCAGTGCTAGAGATGTTACAGCCAACTCTTACAATGAGCAGTTCTTC. It is translated as CSARDVTANSYNEQFF.

This clonotype was observed a handful of times. The rearrangement links TRBV20-1 to TRBJ2-1; TRBD2 agrees at 10 bases. From germline, CDR1 is DFQATT and CDR2 SNEGSKA (reference sequence). The CDR3 runs 15 residues. Trimming took 1 base from V and 8 from J; bases not matched to a gene: 8. CDR3 amino acids: CSARARAGGQDEQFF. CDR3 nucleotides: TGCAGTGCTAGAGCCCGAGCGGGAGGGCAAGATGAGCAGTTCTTC.

This clonotype was seen a few times. CDR3 in DNA: TGTGCCAGCAGTTTATATGCTGGACAGGCCTACGAGCAGTACTTC. Protein: CASSLYAGQAYEQYF. The genes are TRBV12-3 or TRBV12-4 and TRBJ2-7; 7 bases fit TRBD1. The CDR3 covers 15 residues. The V and J ends lost 2 bases and 2 bases, in that order; junction bases with no gene match: 6.

This clonotype was counted many times. The chain recombines TRBV9 with TRBJ2-1; D is tentatively TRBD1 or TRBD2 (6 bases each). V was trimmed by 0 bases and J by 4 bases, leaving 11 bases between them. Germline CDR1 is SGDLS and CDR2 is YYNGEE. This CDR3 region has 15 residues. For the CDR3, the DNA is TGTGCCAGCAGCGTAGCGGGGGCGCCTTACAATGAGCAGTTCTTC. It translates to CASSVAGAPYNEQFF.

This clonotype was counted between two and nine times. This sequence joins TRBV20-1 and TRBJ1-2; no clear D. Germline lookup yields CDR1 DFQATT and CDR2 SNEGSKA (reference sequence). The germline V and J ends were trimmed by 5 bases and 1 base, with 11 bases remaining between them. The CDR3 is made up of 13 amino acids. DNA of the CDR3: TGCAGTGCTCCACCTCCAAATAACTATGGCTACACCTTC. It translates to CSAPPPNNYGYTF.